This TCR beta chain was obtained from a study of blood T cell repertoires in COVID-19. Turning to the study itself: Italy, Spain and the United States were the sources of the convalescent and acute COVID-19 samples. PBMCs, B-cell-depleted T cells, or T cells were the source of the cDNA or gDNA that made up the material.

Germline loops: CDR1 SQVTM, CDR2 ANQGSEA. Trimming at V came to 7 bases and at J to 3 bases, leaving 5 bases not matched to a gene. The CDR3 has 13 residues. Data came from immunoSEQ multiplex PCR; TCRdb stores just in-frame clones and leaves some out. This table holds approximately 310,000 clones, around 87% found once. This clone has a single count. The receptor's source is a woman aged 50 to 65 who had recovered from COVID-19. Sequencing used peripheral blood. J is TRBJ1-1 and V is TRBV29-1; TRBD1 matches at 10 bases. CDR3 nucleotide sequence: TGCAGCGGCCGGACAGGGGGGGACACTGAAGCTTTCTTT. Translation gives CSGRTGGDTEAFF.